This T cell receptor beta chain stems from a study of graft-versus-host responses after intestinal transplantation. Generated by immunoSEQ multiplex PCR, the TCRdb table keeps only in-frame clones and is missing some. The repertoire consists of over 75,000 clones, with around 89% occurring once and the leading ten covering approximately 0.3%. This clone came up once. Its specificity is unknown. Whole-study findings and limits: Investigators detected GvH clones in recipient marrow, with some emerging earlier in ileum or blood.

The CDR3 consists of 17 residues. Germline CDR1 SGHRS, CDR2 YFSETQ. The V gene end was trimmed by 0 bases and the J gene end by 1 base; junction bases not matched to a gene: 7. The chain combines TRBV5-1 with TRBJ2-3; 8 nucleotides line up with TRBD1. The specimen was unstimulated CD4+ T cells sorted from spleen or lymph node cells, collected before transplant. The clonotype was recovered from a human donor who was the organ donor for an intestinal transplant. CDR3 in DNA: TGCGCCAGCAGCTTGGATCCCCCAGGGGGCGGCACAGATACGCAGTATTTT. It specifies CASSLDPPGGGTDTQYF.